This TCR beta chain was sequenced during a study of identical twins. Study-level results: Conclusions rested on cross-sectional statistics rather than following the same donors. Insertion counts were lower in abundant cord blood beta clonotypes, a trend that memory repertoires did not show.

This clonotype appeared many times. What it binds is unknown. TCRdb re-derived calls from the 5' RACE reads in MiXCR, one entry per CDR3 protein. The sample holds about 700,000 distinct CDR3 sequences; approximately 6% are singletons and the top ten take roughly 1.6%. The sequencing input was naive T cells sorted from blood. The source of this sequence is a man aged 18 to 30 in good health.

CDR3 residues: CASSVTGTGSAFF. DNA of the CDR3: TGTGCCAGTAGTGTCACCGGGACAGGGAGTGCTTTCTTT. The chain employs TRBV19 and TRBJ1-1, with 9 bases fitting TRBD1. Germline V CDR1 and CDR2: LNHDA, SQIVND (reference sequence). V dropped 5 bases and J dropped 11; count of bases not matched to a gene: 9. CDR3 size: 13 residues.